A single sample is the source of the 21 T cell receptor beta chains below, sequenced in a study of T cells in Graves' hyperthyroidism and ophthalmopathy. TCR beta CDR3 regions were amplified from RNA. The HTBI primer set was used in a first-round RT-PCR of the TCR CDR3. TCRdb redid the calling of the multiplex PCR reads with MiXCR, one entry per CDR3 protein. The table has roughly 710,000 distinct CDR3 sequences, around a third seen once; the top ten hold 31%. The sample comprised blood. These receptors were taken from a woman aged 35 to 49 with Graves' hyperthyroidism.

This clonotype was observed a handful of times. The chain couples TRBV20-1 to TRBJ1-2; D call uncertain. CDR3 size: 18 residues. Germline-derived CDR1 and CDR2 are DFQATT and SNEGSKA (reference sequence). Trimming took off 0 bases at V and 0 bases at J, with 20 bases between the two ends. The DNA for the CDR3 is TGCAGTGCTAGAGATAGAGCGGTAAAGATCTATGCTAACTATGGCTACACCTTC. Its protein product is CSARDRAVKIYANYGYTF.

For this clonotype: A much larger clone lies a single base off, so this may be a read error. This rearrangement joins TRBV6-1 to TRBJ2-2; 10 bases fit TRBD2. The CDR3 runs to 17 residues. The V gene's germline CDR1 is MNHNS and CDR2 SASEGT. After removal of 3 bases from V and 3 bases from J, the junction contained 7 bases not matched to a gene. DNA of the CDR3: TGTGCCAGCAGTGAGCGCCAGGGACTAGCGTACACCGGGGAGCTGTTTTTT. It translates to CASSERQGLAYTGELFF.

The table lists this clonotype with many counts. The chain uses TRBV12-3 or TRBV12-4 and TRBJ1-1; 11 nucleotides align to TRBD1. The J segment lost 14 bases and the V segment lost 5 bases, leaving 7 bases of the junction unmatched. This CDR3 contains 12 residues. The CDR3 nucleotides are TGTGCCAGCAGTCCACGGGACAGGGGGAGATTCTTT. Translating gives CASSPRDRGRFF.

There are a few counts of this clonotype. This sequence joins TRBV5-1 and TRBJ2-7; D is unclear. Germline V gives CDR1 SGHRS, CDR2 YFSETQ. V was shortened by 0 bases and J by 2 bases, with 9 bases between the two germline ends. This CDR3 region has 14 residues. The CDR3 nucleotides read TGCGCCAGCAGCTTGGTGGCAGAGCCCTACGAGCAGTACTTC. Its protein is CASSLVAEPYEQYF.

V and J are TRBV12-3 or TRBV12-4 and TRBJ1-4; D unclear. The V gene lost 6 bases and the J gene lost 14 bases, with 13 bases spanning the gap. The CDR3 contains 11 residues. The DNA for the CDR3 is TGTGCCAGCAGCAGCGATTTGGGGCTGTTTTTT. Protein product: CASSSDLGLFF.

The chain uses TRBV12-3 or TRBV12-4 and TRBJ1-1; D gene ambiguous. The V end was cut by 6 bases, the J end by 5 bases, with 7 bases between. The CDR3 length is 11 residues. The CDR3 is CASRKMTEAFF. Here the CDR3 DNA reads TGTGCCAGCAGAAAAATGACTGAAGCTTTCTTT.

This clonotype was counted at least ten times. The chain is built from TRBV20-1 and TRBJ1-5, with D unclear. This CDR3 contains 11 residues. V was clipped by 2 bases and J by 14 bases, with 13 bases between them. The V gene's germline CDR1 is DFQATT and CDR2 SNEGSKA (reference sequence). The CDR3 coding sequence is TGCAGTGCTAGAATAGAACAATCAGAGCATTTT. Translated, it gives CSARIEQSEHF.

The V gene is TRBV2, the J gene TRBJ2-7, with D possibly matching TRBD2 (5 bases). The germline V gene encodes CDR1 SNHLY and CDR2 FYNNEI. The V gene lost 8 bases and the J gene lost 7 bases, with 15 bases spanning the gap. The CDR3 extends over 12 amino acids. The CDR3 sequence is CASDLLGGEQYF. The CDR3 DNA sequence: TGTGCCAGCGATCTCCTCGGAGGTGAGCAGTACTTC.

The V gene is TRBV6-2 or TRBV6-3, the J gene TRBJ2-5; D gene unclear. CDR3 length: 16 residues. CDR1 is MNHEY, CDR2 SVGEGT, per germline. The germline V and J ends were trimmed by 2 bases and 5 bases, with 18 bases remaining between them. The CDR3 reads CASSYGLGHTRETQYF. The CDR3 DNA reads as TGTGCCAGCAGTTACGGTTTAGGGCACACCCGGGAGACCCAGTACTTC.

CDR3 loop: CASSHRRGTEAFF. CDR3 DNA: TGTGCCAGCAGCCACAGGCGGGGCACTGAAGCTTTCTTT. The chain uses TRBV7-9 and TRBJ1-1; possibly TRBD1 for D (5 bases). The CDR3 sequence is 13 residues long. V was shortened by 5 bases and J by 4 bases, with 11 bases between the two germline ends. CDR1 and CDR2 from the germline V gene are SEHNR and FQNEAQ (reference sequence).

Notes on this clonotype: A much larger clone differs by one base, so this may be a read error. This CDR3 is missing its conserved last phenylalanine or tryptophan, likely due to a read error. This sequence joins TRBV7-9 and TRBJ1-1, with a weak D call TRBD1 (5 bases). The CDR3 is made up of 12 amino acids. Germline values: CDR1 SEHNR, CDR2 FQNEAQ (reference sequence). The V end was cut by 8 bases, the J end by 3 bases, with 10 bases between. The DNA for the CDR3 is TGTGCCAGCGCAGGGCCGTACACTGAAGCTTTCCTT. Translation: CASAGPYTEAFL.

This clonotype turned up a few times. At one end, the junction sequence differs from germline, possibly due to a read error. This chain's CDR3 is CASGEASNSLKPQHF. CDR3 DNA sequence: TGTGCCAGCGGTGAAGCGTCAAACAGTCTCAAGCCCCAGCATTTT. J is TRBJ1-5 and V is TRBV6-1; unclear D gene. The CDR3 is 15 residues long. Germline lookup yields CDR1 MNHNS and CDR2 SASEGT.

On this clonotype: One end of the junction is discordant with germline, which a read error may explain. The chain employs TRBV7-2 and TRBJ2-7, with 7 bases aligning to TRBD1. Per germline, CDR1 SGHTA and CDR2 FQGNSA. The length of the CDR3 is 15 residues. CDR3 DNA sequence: TGCGCCAGCAGCCAAGCTCAGGACAGGATCTACGGGCAGTACTTC. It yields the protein CASSQAQDRIYGQYF.

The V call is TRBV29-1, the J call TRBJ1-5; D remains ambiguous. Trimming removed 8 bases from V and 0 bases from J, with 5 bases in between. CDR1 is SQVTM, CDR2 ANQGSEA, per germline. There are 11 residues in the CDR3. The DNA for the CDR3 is TGCAGCTTGTTTAGCAATCAGCCCCAGCATTTT. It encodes CSLFSNQPQHF.

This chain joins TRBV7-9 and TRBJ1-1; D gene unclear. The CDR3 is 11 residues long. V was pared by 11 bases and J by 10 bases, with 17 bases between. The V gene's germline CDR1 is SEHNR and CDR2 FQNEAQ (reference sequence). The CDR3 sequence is CAWSVQSRAFF. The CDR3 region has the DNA TGTGCCTGGAGTGTACAATCCCGAGCTTTCTTT.

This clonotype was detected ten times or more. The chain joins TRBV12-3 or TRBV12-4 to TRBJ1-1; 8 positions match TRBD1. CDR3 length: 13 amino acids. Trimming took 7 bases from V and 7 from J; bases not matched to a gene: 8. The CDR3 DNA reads TGTGCCAGCAACCGACAGGGGTGGGTTGAAGCTTTCTTT. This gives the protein CASNRQGWVEAFF.

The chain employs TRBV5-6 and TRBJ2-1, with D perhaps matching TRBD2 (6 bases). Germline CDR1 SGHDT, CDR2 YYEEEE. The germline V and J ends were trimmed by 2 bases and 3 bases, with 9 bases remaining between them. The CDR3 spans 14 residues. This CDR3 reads CASSFGTRYNEQFF. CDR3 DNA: TGTGCCAGCAGCTTCGGGACTCGCTACAATGAGCAGTTCTTC.

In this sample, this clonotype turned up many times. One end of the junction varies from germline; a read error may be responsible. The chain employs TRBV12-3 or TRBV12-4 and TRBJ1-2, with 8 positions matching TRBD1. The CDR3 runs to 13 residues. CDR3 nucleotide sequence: TGCGCCAGCAGCTTGTCGACAGGGGATGGCTACACCTTC. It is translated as CASSLSTGDGYTF.

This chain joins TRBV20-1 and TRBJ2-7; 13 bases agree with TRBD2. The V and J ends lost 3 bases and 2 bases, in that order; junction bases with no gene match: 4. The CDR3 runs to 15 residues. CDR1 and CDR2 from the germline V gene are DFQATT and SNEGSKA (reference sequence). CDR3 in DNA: TGCAGTGCTAGTGGCGGGACTAGCGGGGCCTACGAGCAGTACTTC. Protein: CSASGGTSGAYEQYF.

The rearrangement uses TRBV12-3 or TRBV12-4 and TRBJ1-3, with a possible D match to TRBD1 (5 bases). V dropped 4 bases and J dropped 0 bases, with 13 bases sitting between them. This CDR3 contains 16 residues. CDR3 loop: CASSSGSYPSGNTIYF. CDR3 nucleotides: TGTGCCAGCAGTTCAGGGAGCTACCCCTCTGGAAACACCATATATTTT.

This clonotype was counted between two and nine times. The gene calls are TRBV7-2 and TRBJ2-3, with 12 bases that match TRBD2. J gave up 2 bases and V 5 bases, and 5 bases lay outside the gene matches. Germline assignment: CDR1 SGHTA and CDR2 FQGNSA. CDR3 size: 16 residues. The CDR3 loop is CASSTGLAGFTDTQYF. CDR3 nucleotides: TGTGCCAGCAGCACCGGACTAGCGGGATTCACAGATACGCAGTATTTT.